In its sample, the clone carrying this T cell receptor (beta chain) was seen a few times. These data are taken from a study of blood T cell repertoires in COVID-19. Sequencing was performed with immunoSEQ multiplex PCR; in TCRdb, only in-frame clones are kept and a portion is missing. The table records 100,000 to 120,000 clones, approximately 80% of them present only once. The receptor was derived from a woman aged 70-85 years with acute or convalescent COVID-19. The sequenced sample was peripheral blood.

CDR3 region: CAWSRTSGRYYNEQFF. The CDR3 nucleotides are TGTGCCTGGAGCCGGACTAGCGGGAGGTACTACAATGAGCAGTTCTTC. The genes are TRBV30 and TRBJ2-1, with 14 bases identical to TRBD2. Germline CDR1 and CDR2: GTSNPN and SVGIG (reference sequence). The CDR3 runs 16 residues. The V segment lost 3 bases and the J segment 3 bases; nucleotides outside the gene matches: 4.